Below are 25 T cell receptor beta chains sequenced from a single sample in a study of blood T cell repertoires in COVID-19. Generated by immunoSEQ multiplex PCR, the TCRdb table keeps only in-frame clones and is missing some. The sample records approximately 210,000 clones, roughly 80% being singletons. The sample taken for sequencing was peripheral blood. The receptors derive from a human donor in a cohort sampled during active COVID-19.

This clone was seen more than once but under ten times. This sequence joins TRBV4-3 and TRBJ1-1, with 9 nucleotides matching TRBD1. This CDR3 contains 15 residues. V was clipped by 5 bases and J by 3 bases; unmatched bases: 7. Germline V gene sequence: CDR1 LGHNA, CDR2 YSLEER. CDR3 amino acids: CASSSGDRDHTEAFF. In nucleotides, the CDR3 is TGCGCCAGCAGCTCAGGGGACAGGGACCACACTGAAGCTTTCTTT.

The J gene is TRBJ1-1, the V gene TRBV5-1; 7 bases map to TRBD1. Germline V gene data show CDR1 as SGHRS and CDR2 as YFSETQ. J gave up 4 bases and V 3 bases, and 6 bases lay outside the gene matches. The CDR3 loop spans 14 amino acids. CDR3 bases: TGCGCCAGCAGCTGGTCGACAGGGTCCACTGAAGCTTTCTTT. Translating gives CASSWSTGSTEAFF.

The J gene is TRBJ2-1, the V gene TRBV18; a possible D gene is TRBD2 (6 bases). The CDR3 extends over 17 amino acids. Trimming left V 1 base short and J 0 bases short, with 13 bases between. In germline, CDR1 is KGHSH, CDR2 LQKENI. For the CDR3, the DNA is TGTGCCAGCTCACCACTACTCGGGAGTGCCTCCTACAATGAGCAGTTCTTC. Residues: CASSPLLGSASYNEQFF.

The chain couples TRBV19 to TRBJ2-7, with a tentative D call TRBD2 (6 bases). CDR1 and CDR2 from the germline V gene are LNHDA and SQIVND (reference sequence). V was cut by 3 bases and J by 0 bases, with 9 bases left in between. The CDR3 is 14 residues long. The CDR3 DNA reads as TGTGCCAGTAGTATCGGGCGGGACTCCTACGAGCAGTACTTC. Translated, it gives CASSIGRDSYEQYF.

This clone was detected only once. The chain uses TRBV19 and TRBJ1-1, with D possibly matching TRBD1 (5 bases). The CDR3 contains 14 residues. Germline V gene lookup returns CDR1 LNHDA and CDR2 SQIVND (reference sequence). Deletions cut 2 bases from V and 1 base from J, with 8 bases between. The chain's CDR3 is CASSIRGKNTEAFF. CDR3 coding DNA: TGTGCCAGTAGTATACGGGGGAAGAACACTGAAGCTTTCTTT.

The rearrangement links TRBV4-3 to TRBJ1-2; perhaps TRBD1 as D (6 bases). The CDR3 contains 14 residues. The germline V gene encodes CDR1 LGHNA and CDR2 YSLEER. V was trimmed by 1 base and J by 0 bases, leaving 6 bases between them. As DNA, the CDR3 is TGCGCCAGCAGCCAAGGGACAGCTAACTATGGCTACACCTTC. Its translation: CASSQGTANYGYTF.

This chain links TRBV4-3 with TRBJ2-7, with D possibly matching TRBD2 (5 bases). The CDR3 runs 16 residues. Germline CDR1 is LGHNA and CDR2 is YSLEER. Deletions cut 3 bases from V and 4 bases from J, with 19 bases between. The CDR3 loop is CASSHNLAANSYEQYF. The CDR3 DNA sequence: TGCGCCAGCAGCCATAACCTAGCTGCCAACAGTTACGAGCAGTACTTC.

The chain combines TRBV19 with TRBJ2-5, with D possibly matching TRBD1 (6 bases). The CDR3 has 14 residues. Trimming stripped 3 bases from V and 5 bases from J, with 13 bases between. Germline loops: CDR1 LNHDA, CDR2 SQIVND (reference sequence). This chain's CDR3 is CASSILGTGETQYF. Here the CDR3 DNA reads TGTGCCAGTAGTATCCTGGGAACAGGGGAGACCCAGTACTTC.

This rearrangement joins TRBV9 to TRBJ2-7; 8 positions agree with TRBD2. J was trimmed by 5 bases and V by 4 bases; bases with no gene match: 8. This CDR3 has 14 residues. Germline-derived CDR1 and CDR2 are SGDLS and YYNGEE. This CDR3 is CASSRRTSIDEQYF. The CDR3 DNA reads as TGTGCCAGCAGCCGCAGGACTAGCATCGACGAGCAGTACTTC.

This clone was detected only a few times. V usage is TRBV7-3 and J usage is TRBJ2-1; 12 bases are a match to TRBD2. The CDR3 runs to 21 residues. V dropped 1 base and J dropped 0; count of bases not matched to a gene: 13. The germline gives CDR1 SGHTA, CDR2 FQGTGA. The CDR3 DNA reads TGTGCCAGCAGCTTAAATCCTAGGGGACTAGCGGGTACCAGCTCCTACAATGAGCAGTTCTTC. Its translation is CASSLNPRGLAGTSSYNEQFF.

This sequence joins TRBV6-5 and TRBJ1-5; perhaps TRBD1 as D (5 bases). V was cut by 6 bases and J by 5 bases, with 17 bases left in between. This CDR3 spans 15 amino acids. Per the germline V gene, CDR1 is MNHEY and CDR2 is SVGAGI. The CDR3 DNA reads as TGTGCCAGCAGGAAGGACACATCGGGCGATCAGCCCCAGCATTTT. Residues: CASRKDTSGDQPQHF.

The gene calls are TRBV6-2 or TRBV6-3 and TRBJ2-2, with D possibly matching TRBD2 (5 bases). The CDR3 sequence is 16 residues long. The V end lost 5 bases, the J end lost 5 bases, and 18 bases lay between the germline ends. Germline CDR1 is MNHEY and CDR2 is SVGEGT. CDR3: CASSHPGRAGTGELFF. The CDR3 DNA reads TGTGCCAGCAGTCATCCGGGAAGGGCAGGTACCGGGGAGCTGTTTTTT.

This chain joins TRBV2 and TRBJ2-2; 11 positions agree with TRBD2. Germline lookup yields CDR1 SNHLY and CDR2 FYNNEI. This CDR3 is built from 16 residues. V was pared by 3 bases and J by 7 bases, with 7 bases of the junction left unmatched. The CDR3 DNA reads TGTGCCAGCAGTGAGGAACTAGCGGGAGACATCGGGGAGCTGTTTTTT. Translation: CASSEELAGDIGELFF.

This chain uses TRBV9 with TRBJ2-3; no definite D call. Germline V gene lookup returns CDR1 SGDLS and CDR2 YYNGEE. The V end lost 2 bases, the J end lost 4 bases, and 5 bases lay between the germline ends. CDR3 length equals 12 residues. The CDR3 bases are TGTGCCAGCAGCGTGGCCGCAGATACGCAGTATTTT. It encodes CASSVAADTQYF.

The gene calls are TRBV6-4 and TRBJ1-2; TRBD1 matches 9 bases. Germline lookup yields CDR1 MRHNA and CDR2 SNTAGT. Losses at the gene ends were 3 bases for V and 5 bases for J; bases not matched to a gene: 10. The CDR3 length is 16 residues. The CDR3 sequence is CASSEIVGQGVYGYTF. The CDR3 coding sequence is TGTGCCAGCAGTGAAATCGTGGGACAGGGAGTATATGGCTACACCTTC.

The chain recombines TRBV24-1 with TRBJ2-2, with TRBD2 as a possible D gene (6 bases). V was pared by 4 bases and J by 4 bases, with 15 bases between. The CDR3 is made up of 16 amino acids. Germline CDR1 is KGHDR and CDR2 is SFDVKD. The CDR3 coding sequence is TGTGCCACCAGTGACCTACTCACCGGGGGCACCGGGGAGCTGTTTTTT. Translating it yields CATSDLLTGGTGELFF.

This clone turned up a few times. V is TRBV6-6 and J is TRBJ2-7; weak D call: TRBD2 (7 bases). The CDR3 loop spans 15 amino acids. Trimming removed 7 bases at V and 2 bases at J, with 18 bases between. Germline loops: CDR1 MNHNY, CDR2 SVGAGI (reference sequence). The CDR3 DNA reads TGTGCCAGCACCCCCGGGGGGCTAGCGCCCTACGAGCAGTACTTC. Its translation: CASTPGGLAPYEQYF.

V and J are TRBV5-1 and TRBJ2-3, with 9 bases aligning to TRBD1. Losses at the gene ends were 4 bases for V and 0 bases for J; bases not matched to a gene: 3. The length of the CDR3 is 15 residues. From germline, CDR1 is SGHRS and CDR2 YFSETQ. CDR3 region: CASSVQGASTDTQYF. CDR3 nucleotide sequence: TGCGCCAGCAGCGTACAGGGGGCTAGCACAGATACGCAGTATTTT.

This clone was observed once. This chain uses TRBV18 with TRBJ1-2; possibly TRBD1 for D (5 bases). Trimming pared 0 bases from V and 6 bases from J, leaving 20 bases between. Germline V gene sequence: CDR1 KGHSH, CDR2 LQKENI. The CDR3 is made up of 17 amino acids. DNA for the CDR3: TGTGCCAGCTCACCACCGGCCGGCAGGGCAGGATGGGATGGCTACACCTTC. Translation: CASSPPAGRAGWDGYTF.

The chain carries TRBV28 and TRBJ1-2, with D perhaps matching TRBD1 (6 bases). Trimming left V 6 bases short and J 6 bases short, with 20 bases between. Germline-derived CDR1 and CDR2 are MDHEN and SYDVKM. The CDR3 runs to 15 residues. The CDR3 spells CASRLLDRYEDGYTF. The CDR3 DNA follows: TGTGCCAGCAGGTTACTTGACAGGTATGAGGATGGCTACACCTTC.

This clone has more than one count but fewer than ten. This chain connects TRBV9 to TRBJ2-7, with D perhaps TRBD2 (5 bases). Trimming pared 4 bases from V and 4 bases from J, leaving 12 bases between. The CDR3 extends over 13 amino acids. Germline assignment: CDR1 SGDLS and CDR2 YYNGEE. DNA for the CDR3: TGTGCCAGCAGCCCAGAGGGCCCATACGAGCAGTACTTC. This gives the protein CASSPEGPYEQYF.

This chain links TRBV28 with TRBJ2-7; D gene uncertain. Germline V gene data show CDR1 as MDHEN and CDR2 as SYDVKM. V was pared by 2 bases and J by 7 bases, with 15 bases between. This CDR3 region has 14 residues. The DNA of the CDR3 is TGTGCCAGCAGTTTAAGTCCAGGATTGAGAGAGCAGTACTTC. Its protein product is CASSLSPGLREQYF. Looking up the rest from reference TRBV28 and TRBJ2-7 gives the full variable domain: DVKVTQSSRYLVKRTGEKVFLECVQDMDHENMFWYRQDPGLGLRLIYFSYDVKMKEKGDIPEGYSVSREKKERFSLILESASTNQTSMYLCASSLSPGLREQYFGPGTRLTVT.

The CDR3 loop is CASSVEGDRDLYEQYF. DNA for the CDR3: TGTGCCAGCAGCGTAGAGGGGGACAGGGATCTGTACGAGCAGTACTTC. The genes are TRBV9 and TRBJ2-7, with 9 nucleotides matching TRBD1. After removal of 0 bases from V and 4 bases from J, the junction contained 8 bases not matched to a gene. This CDR3 spans 16 amino acids. CDR1 SGDLS and CDR2 YYNGEE come from the germline V gene.

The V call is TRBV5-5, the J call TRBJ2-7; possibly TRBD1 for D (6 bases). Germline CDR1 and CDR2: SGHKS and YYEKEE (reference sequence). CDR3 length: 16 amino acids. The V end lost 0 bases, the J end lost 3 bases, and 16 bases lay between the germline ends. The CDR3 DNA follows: TGTGCCAGCAGCTTGGTCGTCGGACAGCTCCTCTACGAGCAGTACTTC. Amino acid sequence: CASSLVVGQLLYEQYF.

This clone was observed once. CDR3 DNA: TGTGCCAGCAGCCCTCAGACAGGGAATTCACCCCTCCACTTT. Residues: CASSPQTGNSPLHF. The rearrangement links TRBV9 to TRBJ1-6; TRBD1 matches at 7 bases. Germline V gene lookup returns CDR1 SGDLS and CDR2 YYNGEE. The CDR3 covers 14 residues. With V trimmed by 4 bases and J by 7 bases, 5 bases remained unmatched.